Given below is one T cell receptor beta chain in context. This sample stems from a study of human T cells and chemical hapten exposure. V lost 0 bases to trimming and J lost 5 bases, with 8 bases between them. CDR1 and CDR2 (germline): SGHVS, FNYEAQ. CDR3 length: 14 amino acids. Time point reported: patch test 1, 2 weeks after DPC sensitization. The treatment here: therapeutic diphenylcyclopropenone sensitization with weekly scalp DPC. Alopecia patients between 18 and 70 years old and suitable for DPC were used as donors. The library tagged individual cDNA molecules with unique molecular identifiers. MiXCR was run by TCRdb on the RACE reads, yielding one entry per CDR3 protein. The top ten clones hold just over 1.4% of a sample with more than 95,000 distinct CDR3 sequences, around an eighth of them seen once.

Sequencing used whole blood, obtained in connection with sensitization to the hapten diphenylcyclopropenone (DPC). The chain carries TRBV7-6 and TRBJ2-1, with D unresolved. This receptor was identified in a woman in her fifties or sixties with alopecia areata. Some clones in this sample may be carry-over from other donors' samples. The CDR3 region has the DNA TGTGCCAGCAGCTTAGCGGCAGCACACAATGAGCAGTTCTTC. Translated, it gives CASSLAAAHNEQFF.